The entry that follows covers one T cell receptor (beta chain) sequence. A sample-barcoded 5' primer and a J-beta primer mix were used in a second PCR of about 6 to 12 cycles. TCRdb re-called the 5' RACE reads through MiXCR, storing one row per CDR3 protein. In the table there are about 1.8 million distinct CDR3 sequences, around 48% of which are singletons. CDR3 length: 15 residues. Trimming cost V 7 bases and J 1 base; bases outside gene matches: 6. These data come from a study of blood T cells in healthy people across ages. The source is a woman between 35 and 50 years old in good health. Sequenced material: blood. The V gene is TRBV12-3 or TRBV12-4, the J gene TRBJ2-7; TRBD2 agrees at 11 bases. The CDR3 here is CASNLGTSGSYEQYF. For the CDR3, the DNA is TGTGCCAGCAATCTCGGGACTAGCGGATCCTACGAGCAGTACTTC.